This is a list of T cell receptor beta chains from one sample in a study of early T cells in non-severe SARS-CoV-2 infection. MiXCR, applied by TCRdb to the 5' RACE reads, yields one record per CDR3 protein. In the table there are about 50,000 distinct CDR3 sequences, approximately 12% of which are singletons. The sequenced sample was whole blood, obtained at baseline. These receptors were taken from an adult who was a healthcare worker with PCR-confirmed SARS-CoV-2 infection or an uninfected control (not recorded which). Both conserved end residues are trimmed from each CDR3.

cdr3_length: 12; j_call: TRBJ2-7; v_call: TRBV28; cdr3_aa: ASSLTVDSYEQY
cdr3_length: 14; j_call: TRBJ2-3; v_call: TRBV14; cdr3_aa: ASSQRTSGSQDTQY
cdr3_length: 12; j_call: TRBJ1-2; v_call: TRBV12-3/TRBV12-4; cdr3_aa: ASRPGQGAYGYT
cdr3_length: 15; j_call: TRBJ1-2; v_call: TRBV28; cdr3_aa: ASKPPAGTGAVRGYT
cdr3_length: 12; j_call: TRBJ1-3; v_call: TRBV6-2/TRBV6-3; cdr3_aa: ASRRTGIGNTIY
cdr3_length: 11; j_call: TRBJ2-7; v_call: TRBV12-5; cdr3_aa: ASGLDRPYEQY
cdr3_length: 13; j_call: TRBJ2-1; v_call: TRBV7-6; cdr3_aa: ASSQNSGTQSEQF
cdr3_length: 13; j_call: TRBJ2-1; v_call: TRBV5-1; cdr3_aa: ASSPTGLAGNEQF
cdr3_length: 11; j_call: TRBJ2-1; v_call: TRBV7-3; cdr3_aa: ASSSGLADEQF
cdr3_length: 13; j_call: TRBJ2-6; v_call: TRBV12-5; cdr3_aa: ASGFGQSGANVLT